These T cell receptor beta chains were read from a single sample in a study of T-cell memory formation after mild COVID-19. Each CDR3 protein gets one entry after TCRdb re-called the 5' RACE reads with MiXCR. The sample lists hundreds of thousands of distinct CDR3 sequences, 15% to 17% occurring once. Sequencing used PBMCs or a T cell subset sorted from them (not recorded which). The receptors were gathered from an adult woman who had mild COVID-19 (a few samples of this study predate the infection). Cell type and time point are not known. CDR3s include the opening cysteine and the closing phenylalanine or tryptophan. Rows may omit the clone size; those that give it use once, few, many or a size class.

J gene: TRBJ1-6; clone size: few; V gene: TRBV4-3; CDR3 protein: CASSPRLRGQGGSYNSPLHF
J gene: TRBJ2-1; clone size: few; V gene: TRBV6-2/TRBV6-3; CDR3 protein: CASSYSTLAGHYNEQFF
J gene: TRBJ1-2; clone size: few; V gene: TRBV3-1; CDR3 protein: CASSHLGTGTKGGYTF
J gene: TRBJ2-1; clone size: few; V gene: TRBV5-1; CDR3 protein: CASRPGQEWEQFF
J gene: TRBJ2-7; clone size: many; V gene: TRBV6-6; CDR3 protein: CASSFSGGSYEQYF
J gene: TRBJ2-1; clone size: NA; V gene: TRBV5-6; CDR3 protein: CASSGGWRSLTISSYNEQFF
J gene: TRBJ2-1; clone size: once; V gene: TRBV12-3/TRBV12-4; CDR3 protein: CAVTIRSGGDEQFF
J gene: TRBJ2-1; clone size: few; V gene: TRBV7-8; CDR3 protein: CASSLGGLAGVKVFF
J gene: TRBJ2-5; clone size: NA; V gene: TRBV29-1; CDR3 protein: CSVNDRDRGSETQYF
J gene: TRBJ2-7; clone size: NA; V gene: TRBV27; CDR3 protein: CASSFGQVYEQYF
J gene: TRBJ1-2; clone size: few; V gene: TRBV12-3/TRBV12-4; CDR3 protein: CASRTTGGEGYTF
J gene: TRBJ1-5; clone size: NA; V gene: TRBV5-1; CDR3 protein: CASSFDSGGEQPQHF
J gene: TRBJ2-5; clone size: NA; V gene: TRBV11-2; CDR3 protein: CASSHGQVRETQYF
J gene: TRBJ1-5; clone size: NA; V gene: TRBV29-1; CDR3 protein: CSVVPAGGPQHF
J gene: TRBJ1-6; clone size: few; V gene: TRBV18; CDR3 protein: CASSPIGTANRSPLHF
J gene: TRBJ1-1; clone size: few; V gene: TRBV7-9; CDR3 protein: CASSSSGGRTEAFF
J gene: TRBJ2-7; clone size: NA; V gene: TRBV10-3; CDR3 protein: CAISGTSFTRSYEQYF
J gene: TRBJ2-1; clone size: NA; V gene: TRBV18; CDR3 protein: CASSPPSGGVNEQFF
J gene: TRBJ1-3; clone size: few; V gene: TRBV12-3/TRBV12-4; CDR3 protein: CASSPLSGNRNTIYF
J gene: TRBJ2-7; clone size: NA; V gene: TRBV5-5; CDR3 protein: CASSFMEGPSYEQYF
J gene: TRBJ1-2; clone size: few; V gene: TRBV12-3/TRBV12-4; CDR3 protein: CASSGGQAYGYTF
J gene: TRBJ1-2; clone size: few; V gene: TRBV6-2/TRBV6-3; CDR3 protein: CASNSVFYGYTF
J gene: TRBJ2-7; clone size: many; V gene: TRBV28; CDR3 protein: CASSTPGQGSYEQYF
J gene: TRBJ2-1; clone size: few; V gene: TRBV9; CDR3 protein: CASSRGARGRDNYNEQFF
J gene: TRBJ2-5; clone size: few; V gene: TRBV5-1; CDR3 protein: CASSGGFGETQYF
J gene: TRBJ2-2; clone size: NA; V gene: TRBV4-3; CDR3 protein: CASSRSVLVGAGELFF
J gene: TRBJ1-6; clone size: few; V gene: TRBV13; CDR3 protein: CASSLGRDKGNSPLHF
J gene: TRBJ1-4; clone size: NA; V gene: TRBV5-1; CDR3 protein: CASSLDQDGGKLFF
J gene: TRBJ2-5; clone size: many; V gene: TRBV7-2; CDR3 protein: CASSHAGKTQYF
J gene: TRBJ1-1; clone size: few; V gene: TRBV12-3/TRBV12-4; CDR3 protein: CASSFGVLGPITEAFF
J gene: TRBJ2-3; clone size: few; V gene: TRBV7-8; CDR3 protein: CASSLELAVSTDTQYF
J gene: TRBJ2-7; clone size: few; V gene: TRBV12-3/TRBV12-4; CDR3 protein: CASSLRVSGLAGGSTYEQYF
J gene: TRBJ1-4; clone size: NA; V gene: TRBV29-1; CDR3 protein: CSVAREGREKLFF
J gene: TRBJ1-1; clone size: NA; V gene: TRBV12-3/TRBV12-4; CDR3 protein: CASTPGGGNTEAFF
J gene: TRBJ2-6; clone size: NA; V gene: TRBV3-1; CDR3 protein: CASSLRDRGRYSGANVLTF
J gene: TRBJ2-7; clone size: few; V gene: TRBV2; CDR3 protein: CASSALGQKSSYEQYF
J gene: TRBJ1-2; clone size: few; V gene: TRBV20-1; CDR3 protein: CSASTPGPRTYGYTF
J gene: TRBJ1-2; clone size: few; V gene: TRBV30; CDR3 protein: CAWRTGQGGDGYTF
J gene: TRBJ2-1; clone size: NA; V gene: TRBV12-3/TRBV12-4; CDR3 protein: CASSPLRGVGNEQFF
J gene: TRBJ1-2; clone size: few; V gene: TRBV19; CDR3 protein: CASSSSARGITYGYTF
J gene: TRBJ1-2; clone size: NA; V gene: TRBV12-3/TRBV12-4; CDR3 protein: CASSPGTGGGNYGYTF
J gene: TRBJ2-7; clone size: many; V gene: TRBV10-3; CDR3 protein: CAISDTSYEQYF
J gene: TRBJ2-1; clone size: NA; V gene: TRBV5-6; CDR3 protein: CASSLVGLADSYNEKFF
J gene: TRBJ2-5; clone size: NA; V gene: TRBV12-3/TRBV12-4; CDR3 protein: CASSFRTSGSPETQYF
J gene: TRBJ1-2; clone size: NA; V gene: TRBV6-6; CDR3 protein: CASSSRQGVSYTF
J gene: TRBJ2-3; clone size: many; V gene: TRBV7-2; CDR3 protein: CASRSSLDTQYF
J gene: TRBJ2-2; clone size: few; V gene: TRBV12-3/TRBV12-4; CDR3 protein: CASSQQGVANTGELFF
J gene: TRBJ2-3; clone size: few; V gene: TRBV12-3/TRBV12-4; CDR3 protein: CASSFSHTSTDTQYF
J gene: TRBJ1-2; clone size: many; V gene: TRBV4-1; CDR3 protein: CASSRTGIRGYTF
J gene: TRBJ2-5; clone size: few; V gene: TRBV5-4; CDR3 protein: CASSWTSGGTQYF
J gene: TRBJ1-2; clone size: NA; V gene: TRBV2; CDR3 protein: CASRQFSGGYTF
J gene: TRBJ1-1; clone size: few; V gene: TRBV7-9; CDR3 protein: CASSTPWTEAFF
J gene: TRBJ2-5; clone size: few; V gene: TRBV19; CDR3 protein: CASSVTGQETQYF
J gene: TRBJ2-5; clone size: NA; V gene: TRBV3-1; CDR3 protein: CASSQESVSFARQETQYF